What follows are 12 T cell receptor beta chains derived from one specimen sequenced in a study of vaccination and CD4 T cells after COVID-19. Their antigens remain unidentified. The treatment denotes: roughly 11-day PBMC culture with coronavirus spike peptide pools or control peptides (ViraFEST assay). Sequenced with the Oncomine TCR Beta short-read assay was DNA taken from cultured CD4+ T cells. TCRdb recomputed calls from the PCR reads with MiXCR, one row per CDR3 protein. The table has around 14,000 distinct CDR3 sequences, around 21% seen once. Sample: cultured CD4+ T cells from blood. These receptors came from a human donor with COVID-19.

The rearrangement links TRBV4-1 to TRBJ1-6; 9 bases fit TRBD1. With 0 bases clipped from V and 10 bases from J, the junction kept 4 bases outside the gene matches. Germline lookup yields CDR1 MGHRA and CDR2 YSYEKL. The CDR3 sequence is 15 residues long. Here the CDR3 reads CASSQEGTGWSPLHF. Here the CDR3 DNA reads TGCGCCAGCAGCCAAGAAGGGACAGGGTGGTCACCCCTCCACTTT.

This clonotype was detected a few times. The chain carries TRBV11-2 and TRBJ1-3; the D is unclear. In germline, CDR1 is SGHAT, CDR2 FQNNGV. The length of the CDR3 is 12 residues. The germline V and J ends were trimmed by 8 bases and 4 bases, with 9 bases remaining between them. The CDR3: CASYGLGNTIYF. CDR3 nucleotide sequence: TGTGCCAGCTATGGTTTGGGAAACACCATATATTTT. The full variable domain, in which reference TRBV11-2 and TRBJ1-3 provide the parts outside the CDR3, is EAGVAQSPRYKIIEKRQSVAFWCNPISGHATLYWYQQILGQGPKLLIQFQNNGVVDDSQLPKDRFSAERLKGVDSTLKIQPAKLEDSAVYLCASYGLGNTIYFGEGSWLTVV.

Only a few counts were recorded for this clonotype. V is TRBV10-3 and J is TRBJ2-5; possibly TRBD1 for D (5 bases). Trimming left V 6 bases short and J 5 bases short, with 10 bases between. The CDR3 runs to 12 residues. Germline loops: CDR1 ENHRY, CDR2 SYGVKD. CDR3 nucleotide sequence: TGTGCCATCAGGGGGCGTGAGGAGACCCAGTACTTC. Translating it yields CAIRGREETQYF.

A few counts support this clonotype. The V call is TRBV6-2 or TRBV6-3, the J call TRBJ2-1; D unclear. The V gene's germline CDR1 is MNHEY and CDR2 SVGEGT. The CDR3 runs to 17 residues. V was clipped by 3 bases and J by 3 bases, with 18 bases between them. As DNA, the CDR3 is TGTGCCAGCAGTTATGAACCCGCCGAAGTCGTCTACAATGAGCAGTTCTTC. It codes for CASSYEPAEVVYNEQFF.

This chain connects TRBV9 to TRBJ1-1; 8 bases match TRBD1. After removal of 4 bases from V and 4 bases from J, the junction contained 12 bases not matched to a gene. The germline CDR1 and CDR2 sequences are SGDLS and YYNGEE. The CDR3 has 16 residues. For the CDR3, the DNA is TGTGCCAGCAGCAGTCGGACAGGGATACGGTTCACTGAAGCTTTCTTT. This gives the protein CASSSRTGIRFTEAFF.

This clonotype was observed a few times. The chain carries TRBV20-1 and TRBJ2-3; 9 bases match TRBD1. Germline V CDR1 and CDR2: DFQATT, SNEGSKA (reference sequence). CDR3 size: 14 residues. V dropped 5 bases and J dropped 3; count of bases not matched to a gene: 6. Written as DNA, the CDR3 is TGCAGTGCTCCCCGACAGGGGGTAACAGATACGCAGTATTTT. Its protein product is CSAPRQGVTDTQYF.

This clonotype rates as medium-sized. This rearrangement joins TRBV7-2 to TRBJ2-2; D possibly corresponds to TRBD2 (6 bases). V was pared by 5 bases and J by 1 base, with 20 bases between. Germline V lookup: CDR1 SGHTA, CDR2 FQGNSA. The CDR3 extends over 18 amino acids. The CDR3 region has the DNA TGTGCCAGCAGCACATGGGGTACGGCGGGATTGAACACCGGGGAGCTGTTTTTT. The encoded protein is CASSTWGTAGLNTGELFF.

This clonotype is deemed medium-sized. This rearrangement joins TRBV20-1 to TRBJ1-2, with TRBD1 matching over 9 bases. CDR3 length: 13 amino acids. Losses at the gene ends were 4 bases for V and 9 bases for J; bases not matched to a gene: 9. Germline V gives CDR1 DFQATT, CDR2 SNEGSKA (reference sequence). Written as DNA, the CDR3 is TGCAGTGCTATAACCGGGACAGGGAGGCGCTACACCTTC. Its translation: CSAITGTGRRYTF.

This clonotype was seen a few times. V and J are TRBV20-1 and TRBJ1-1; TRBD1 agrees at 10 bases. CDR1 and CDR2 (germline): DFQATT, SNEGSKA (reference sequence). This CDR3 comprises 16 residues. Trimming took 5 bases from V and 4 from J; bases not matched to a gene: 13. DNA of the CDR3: TGCAGTGCTGCCGGGGGGACAGGGGTAGGTTCCACTGAAGCTTTCTTT. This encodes CSAAGGTGVGSTEAFF.

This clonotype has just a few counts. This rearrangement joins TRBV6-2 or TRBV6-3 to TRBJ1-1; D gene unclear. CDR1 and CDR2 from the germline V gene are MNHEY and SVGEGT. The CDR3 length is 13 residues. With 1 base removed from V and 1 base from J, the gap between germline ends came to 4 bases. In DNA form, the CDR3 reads TGTGCCAGCAGTTACTTGAGGAACACTGAAGCTTTCTTT. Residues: CASSYLRNTEAFF.

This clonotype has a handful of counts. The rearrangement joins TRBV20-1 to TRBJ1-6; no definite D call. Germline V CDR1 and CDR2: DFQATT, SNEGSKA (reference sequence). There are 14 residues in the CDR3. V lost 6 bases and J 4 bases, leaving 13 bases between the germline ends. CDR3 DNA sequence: TGCAGTGCCCAGACCGGAAGGTATAATTCACCCCTCCACTTT. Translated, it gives CSAQTGRYNSPLHF.

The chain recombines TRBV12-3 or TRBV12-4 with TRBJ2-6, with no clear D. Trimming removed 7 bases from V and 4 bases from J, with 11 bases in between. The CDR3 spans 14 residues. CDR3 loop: CASTKGSGANVLTF. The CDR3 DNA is TGTGCCAGCACCAAGGGAAGCGGGGCCAACGTCCTGACTTTC.